Listed below are T cell receptor beta chains from one sample, sequenced in a study of cytomegalovirus exposure and HLA in healthy donors. Data came from immunoSEQ multiplex PCR; TCRdb stores just in-frame clones and leaves some out. This sample has 150,000 to 200,000 clones, with around 80% found just once. The sequencing input was PBMCs. These receptors originate from a woman aged 55-70 years in good health and CMV-seropositive. The CDR3 runs from the conserved cysteine through the conserved F or W. D genes are given only for firm matches. Clone size is given for some rows only: seen once, a few or many times, or a class if the clone is expanded.

TRBV4-1	-	TRBJ2-3	-	TGCGCCAGCAGCCAATTCGGGGGAGATACGCAGTATTTT	CASSQFGGDTQYF
TRBV7-8	-	TRBJ2-6	-	TGTGCCAGCAGCTTAGACGCCAGGGGCCCGTTCGGGGCCAACGTCCTGACTTTC	CASSLDARGPFGANVLTF
TRBV30	-	TRBJ1-1	-	TGTGCCTGGACCGGGGGAGGGACTGAAGCTTTCTTT	CAWTGGGTEAFF
TRBV7-3	-	TRBJ2-6	-	TGTGCCAGCAGCTCCCAAGCCAACGTCCTGACTTTC	CASSSQANVLTF
TRBV18	-	TRBJ1-1	-	TGTGCCAGCTCACGGAGCAACCGGGACACTGAAGCTTTCTTT	CASSRSNRDTEAFF
TRBV7-7	-	TRBJ1-3	-	TGTGCCGTACAAAGGGGTTCTGGAAACACCATATATTTT	CAVQRGSGNTIYF
TRBV7-3	-	TRBJ2-3	-	TGTGCCAGCAGCACCCTCCCCAGGCTGGGGGCCGCAGATACGCAGTATTTT	CASSTLPRLGAADTQYF
TRBV5-6	-	TRBJ2-5	-	TGTGCCAGCAGCTTCCGCGGGACGGGGATGGAGACCCAGTACTTC	CASSFRGTGMETQYF
TRBV5-4	-	TRBJ2-5	-	TGTGCCAGCAGCTTTACGACGGGACCGGGGGTAGAGACCCAGTACTTC	CASSFTTGPGVETQYF
TRBV5-1	TRBD2	TRBJ2-3	-	TGCGCCAGCAGCTTGGTGACTAGCGGGAGCACAGATACGCAGTATTTT	CASSLVTSGSTDTQYF
TRBV28	TRBD1	TRBJ2-3	-	TGTGCCAGCACAAAGGACAGGGGGCCCTTGGTAACTAGCACAGATACGCAGTATTTT	CASTKDRGPLVTSTDTQYF
TRBV10-3	-	TRBJ1-2	-	TGTGCCATCACCGGGTCTAACAACTATGGCTACACCTTC	CAITGSNNYGYTF
TRBV6-1	-	TRBJ1-1	-	TGTGCCAGCAGTGAATCCCAGGGCGTGACTGAAGCTTTCTTT	CASSESQGVTEAFF
TRBV4-1	TRBD1	TRBJ2-3	-	TGCGCCAGCAGCGGGACAGGGAGCACAGATACGCAGTATTTT	CASSGTGSTDTQYF
TRBV5-4	-	TRBJ2-7	once	TGTGCCAGCAGCTTGGAACAGACATACGAGCAGTACTTC	CASSLEQTYEQYF
TRBV9	-	TRBJ1-6	-	TGTGCCAGCAGCGGAGATGGGCAGCCCAATTCACCCCTCCACTTT	CASSGDGQPNSPLHF
TRBV28	TRBD1	TRBJ1-1	few	TGTGCCAGCAGTACCAGACAGGGCTATTGGAGGAACACTGAAGCTTTCTTT	CASSTRQGYWRNTEAFF
TRBV28	-	TRBJ2-3	-	TGTGCCAGCAGTTTCAGGGGTTTGAATACGCAGTATTTT	CASSFRGLNTQYF
TRBV5-1	TRBD2	TRBJ2-1	-	TGCGCCAGCAGCTTGTTGAAAAACAGCGGGAGCTCCTACAATGAGCAGTTCTTC	CASSLLKNSGSSYNEQFF
TRBV6-1	TRBD1	TRBJ2-1	-	TGTGCCAGCAGTGAAGCAGTACCGGGACAGGGGTCCTACAATGAGCAGTTCTTC	CASSEAVPGQGSYNEQFF
TRBV9	-	TRBJ2-1	-	TGTGCCAGCAGTCAACGGGGGGCTGGATACAATGAGCAGTTCTTC	CASSQRGAGYNEQFF
TRBV6-5	-	TRBJ2-5	-	TGTGCCAGCAGTTACGCCGCCGGGACAATGGAGACCCAGTACTTC	CASSYAAGTMETQYF
TRBV28	-	TRBJ1-3	-	TGTGCCAGCGTTGAGGGAAACACCATATATTTT	CASVEGNTIYF
TRBV7-2	-	TRBJ1-5	-	TGTGCCAGCAGCTTAGCGGGCCAGGGCTTTCAGCCCCAGCATTTT	CASSLAGQGFQPQHF
TRBV6-1	TRBD1	TRBJ1-5	few	TGTGCCAGCATTTTAGGACAGGGCAGCAATCAGCCCCAGCATTTT	CASILGQGSNQPQHF
TRBV7-2	-	TRBJ2-7	-	TGTGCCAGCAGCCTCGGGAGAGCGGGCTACGAGCAGTACTTC	CASSLGRAGYEQYF
TRBV4-1	-	TRBJ1-1	-	TGCGCCAGCAGCCCCTCCTCGGGCTCACGGGAGGCTGAAGCTTTCTTT	CASSPSSGSREAEAFF
TRBV27	-	TRBJ1-2	-	TGTGCCAGCACTCAGGAGGGGAAGGTTAAGTATGGCTACACCTTC	CASTQEGKVKYGYTF
TRBV27	-	TRBJ2-4	-	TGTGCCAGCAGTGCAGCGGAGTACAAAAACATTCAGTACTTC	CASSAAEYKNIQYF
TRBV7-6	-	TRBJ2-1	-	TGTGCCAGCAGCCCTGGCCCAGGGTTCGGTGAGCAGTTCTTC	CASSPGPGFGEQFF
TRBV6-6	-	TRBJ2-4	-	TGTGCCAGCAGTTCAGAGACAGTAGCCAAAAACATTCAGTACTTC	CASSSETVAKNIQYF
TRBV20-1	-	TRBJ1-1	-	TGCAGTGCTAGTCTTGAAGCTTTCTTT	CSASLEAFF
TRBV27	TRBD1	TRBJ2-3	-	TGTGCCAGCAGTCCCGACAGGGTCCCTAGCACAGATACGCAGTATTTT	CASSPDRVPSTDTQYF
TRBV7-2	TRBD1	TRBJ2-2	few	TGTGCCAGCAGCTCACAGGGGGGTGCCGGGGAGCTGTTTTTT	CASSSQGGAGELFF
TRBV27	TRBD1	TRBJ1-3	-	TGTGCCAGCAGACGGACAGGGGGAAACACCATATATTTT	CASRRTGGNTIYF
TRBV28	-	TRBJ2-7	-	TGTGCCAGCATCCGAGGGGGGGATAGTTACGAGCAGTACTTC	CASIRGGDSYEQYF
TRBV30	TRBD2	TRBJ2-7	-	TGTGCCTGGAGTGTTTCGGGGGGGGCCCTTGCCGAGCAGTACTTC	CAWSVSGGALAEQYF
TRBV7-2	TRBD2	TRBJ2-1	-	TGTGCCAGTCATTCGGCGGGGGGGCATGAGCAGTTCTTC	CASHSAGGHEQFF
TRBV30	TRBD2	TRBJ2-7	-	TGTGCCTGGAGGGCAAGACTAGCGGGGGACCTCTACGAGCAGTACTTC	CAWRARLAGDLYEQYF
TRBV10-3	TRBD2	TRBJ2-7	-	TGTGCCATCACAGCTAGCGGGGCCTACGAGCAGTACTTC	CAITASGAYEQYF
TRBV5-1	TRBD1	TRBJ2-7	-	TGCGCCAGCAGCTGGAACAGGGGTCGCTCCTACGAGCAGTACTTC	CASSWNRGRSYEQYF
TRBV15	TRBD1	TRBJ2-7	-	TGTGCCACCAGCAGAGGGACAGGGGAGAGGTACGAGCAGTACTTC	CATSRGTGERYEQYF
TRBV5-4	TRBD2	TRBJ2-7	-	TGTGCCAGCAGCTTGGTCGGGAGGGGTCGCGAGCAGTACTTC	CASSLVGRGREQYF
TRBV2	-	TRBJ2-7	-	TGTGCCAGCAAGGCAGGCATCCACGAGCAGTACTTC	CASKAGIHEQYF
TRBV15	-	TRBJ1-2	-	TGTGCCACCAGCAGGGACGGGGTGGCAGGCGATGGCTACACCTTC	CATSRDGVAGDGYTF
TRBV4-2	-	TRBJ1-2	-	TGTGCCAGCAGCCAAGATCGGGGACATAGGAGCGATGGCTACACCTTC	CASSQDRGHRSDGYTF
TRBV30	-	TRBJ2-5	-	TGTGCCTGGAGTGTACCCGGGGGAGAGACCCAGTACTTC	CAWSVPGGETQYF
TRBV28	-	TRBJ1-5	-	TGTGCCAGTGGGGGGGGCGGTCAGCCCCAGCATTTT	CASGGGGQPQHF
TRBV7-3	-	TRBJ1-3	-	TGTGCCAGCAGCTTAATAGGCGGAAGCTCTGGAAACACCATATATTTT	CASSLIGGSSGNTIYF
TRBV2	-	TRBJ2-6	-	TGTGCCAGCAGTGCAGGGGGGACCTTCTCTGGGGCCAACGTCCTGACTTTC	CASSAGGTFSGANVLTF